The 28 T cell receptor beta chains reported below all come from one sample, sequenced in a study of control samples from healthy donors and cancer patients. The assay was immunoSEQ multiplex PCR, and TCRdb's table has in-frame clones only and misses some. The data show about 100,000 clones, about 90% seen once. The specimen was blood. The receptors come from a woman between 45 and 60 years old in good health.

V and J are TRBV5-4 and TRBJ2-5; 13 bases are shared with TRBD2. The CDR3 has 17 amino acids. V trimming: 5 bases; J trimming: 4 bases; junction bases outside the gene matches: 11. Per germline, CDR1 SGHNT and CDR2 YYREEE (reference sequence). The DNA for the CDR3 is TGTGCCAGCAGACAGGGACTTACTAGCGGGAGGGGAGAGACCCAGTACTTC. Protein: CASRQGLTSGRGETQYF.

The chain combines TRBV11-3 with TRBJ2-2; possibly TRBD1 or TRBD2 for D (5 bases each). V lost 1 base and J lost 5, with 17 bases in between. Germline V CDR1 and CDR2: SGHNT, YENEEA. The CDR3 contains 17 residues. DNA for the CDR3: TGTGCCAGCAGCTTAGCCTCCGGGACCTTAAAGACCGGGGAGCTGTTTTTT. Translation gives CASSLASGTLKTGELFF.

This clone is a singleton in its sample. The chain combines TRBV3-1 (or the pseudogene TRBV3-2) with TRBJ2-6; D uncertain. The CDR3 length is 11 residues. Germline assignment: CDR1 LGHDT and CDR2 YNNKEL (reference sequence). V shed 2 bases and J shed 10 bases, with 3 bases lying between them. CDR3 sequence (DNA): TGTGCCAGCAGCCAACTAAACGTCCTGACTTTC. Encoded protein: CASSQLNVLTF.

This sequence joins TRBV19 and TRBJ1-1; the match to TRBD1 covers 12 bases. Trimming at V came to 5 bases and at J to 3 bases, leaving 4 bases not matched to a gene. Germline CDR1 LNHDA, CDR2 SQIVND (reference sequence). The CDR3 loop spans 15 amino acids. DNA for the CDR3: TGTGCCAGTAGTGTAGGGACAGGGGGCTACACTGAAGCTTTCTTT. This translates into CASSVGTGGYTEAFF.

This clone came up once. The chain uses TRBV29-1 and TRBJ1-4; 12 bases align to TRBD1. The CDR3 is made up of 18 amino acids. Trimming at V came to 4 bases and at J to 2 bases, leaving 11 bases not matched to a gene. The germline CDR1 and CDR2 sequences are SQVTM and ANQGSEA. The CDR3 region has the DNA TGCAGCGTTGGTGGGACAGGGGGCAGGTGGCTGACTAATGAAAAACTGTTTTTT. It specifies CSVGGTGGRWLTNEKLFF.

The chain joins TRBV6-5 to TRBJ2-1; 9 bases are shared with TRBD1. The CDR3 contains 15 residues. Per germline, CDR1 MNHEY and CDR2 SVGAGI. With V trimmed by 4 bases and J by 5 bases, 6 bases remained unmatched. As DNA, the CDR3 is TGTGCCAGCAGTTTGGACAGGGGCATGAACAATGAGCAGTTCTTC. Residues: CASSLDRGMNNEQFF.

The chain is built from TRBV5-4 and TRBJ2-1; D may correspond to TRBD1 or TRBD2 (5 bases each). V lost 0 bases and J lost 5, with 18 bases in between. This CDR3 comprises 17 residues. CDR1 is SGHNT and CDR2 is YYREEE in the germline V gene (reference sequence). CDR3 loop: CASSLAGASGEHNEQFF. The CDR3 bases are TGTGCCAGCAGCTTGGCCGGGGCCAGCGGTGAACACAATGAGCAGTTCTTC.

The rearrangement links TRBV13 to TRBJ2-3; D remains unclear. The germline V gene encodes CDR1 PRHDT and CDR2 FYEKMQ (reference sequence). The CDR3 covers 13 residues. Trimming took 5 bases from V and 6 from J, leaving 12 bases between them. The CDR3 coding sequence is TGTGCCAGCAGCCGGACCAGTCGGGATACGCAGTATTTT. Its translation is CASSRTSRDTQYF.

The J gene is TRBJ2-2, the V gene TRBV24-1, with a tentative D call TRBD1 (6 bases). The CDR3 extends over 17 amino acids. Germline-derived CDR1 and CDR2 are KGHDR and SFDVKD. Trimming left V 9 bases short and J 7 bases short, with 26 bases between. The CDR3 coding sequence is TGTGCCACCCCCACATCCCAGGACAGACACCTATACGGGGAGCTGTTTTTT. It specifies CATPTSQDRHLYGELFF.

The V and J genes are TRBV5-6 and TRBJ2-7, with 10 bases aligning to TRBD1. The CDR3 extends over 15 amino acids. With 4 bases clipped from V and 4 bases from J, the junction kept 8 bases outside the gene matches. Germline lookup yields CDR1 SGHDT and CDR2 YYEEEE. The CDR3 spells CASSDPGQGPYEQYF. The CDR3 DNA sequence: TGTGCCAGCAGCGACCCGGGACAGGGGCCTTACGAGCAGTACTTC.

The genes are TRBV7-9 and TRBJ2-2; TRBD2 might be the D (5 bases). There are 18 residues in the CDR3. Between the trimmed V and J ends, which lost 4 bases and 2 bases, there was a span of 20 bases. CDR1 and CDR2 (germline): SEHNR, FQNEAQ (reference sequence). The CDR3 spells CASSSTNPGKGNTGELFF. The CDR3 DNA sequence: TGTGCCAGCAGCTCAACGAATCCGGGGAAGGGTAACACCGGGGAGCTGTTTTTT.

In its sample, this clone was seen once. The CDR3 DNA reads TGTGCCACCAGCAGAGATCCCGGGAGAAATGAGCAGTTCTTC. Amino acid sequence: CATSRDPGRNEQFF. The chain uses TRBV15 and TRBJ2-1; tentative D call: TRBD2 (6 bases). CDR3 length equals 14 residues. Germline CDR1 and CDR2: LNHNV and YYDKDF (reference sequence). V dropped 0 bases and J dropped 7 bases, with 10 bases sitting between them. Full variable domain (missing parts from reference TRBV15 and TRBJ2-1): DAMVIQNPRYQVTQFGKPVTLSCSQTLNHNVMYWYQQKSSQAPKLLFHYYDKDFNNEADTPDNFQSRRPNTSFCFLDIRSPGLGDTAMYLCATSRDPGRNEQFFGPGTRLTVL.

The genes are TRBV19 and TRBJ2-7; perhaps TRBD2 as D (6 bases). Between the trimmed V and J ends, which lost 3 bases and 1 base, there was a span of 13 bases. The CDR3 consists of 15 residues. Germline CDR1 is LNHDA and CDR2 is SQIVND (reference sequence). CDR3 nucleotide sequence: TGTGCCAGTAGTATCGGGGGACTTATTTCCTACGAGCAGTACTTC. This sequence encodes CASSIGGLISYEQYF. The whole variable domain, filled in from reference TRBV19 and TRBJ2-7, reads DGGITQSPKYLFRKEGQNVTLSCEQNLNHDAMYWYRQDPGQGLRLIYYSQIVNDFQKGDIAEGYSVSREKKESFPLTVTSAQKNPTAFYLCASSIGGLISYEQYFGPGTRLTVT.

This chain joins TRBV6-4 and TRBJ2-2; unclear D gene. Germline V gene data show CDR1 as MRHNA and CDR2 as SNTAGT. CDR3 length: 11 amino acids. The V and J ends lost 6 bases and 6 bases respectively, with 5 bases between them. The CDR3, as DNA: TGTGCCAGCAGCAGCTCCGGGGAGCTGTTTTTT. Its translation: CASSSSGELFF.

This chain links TRBV27 with TRBJ2-1, with D perhaps TRBD1 (6 bases). Per germline, CDR1 MNHEY and CDR2 SMNVEV (reference sequence). The CDR3 has 15 residues. The V end was cut by 6 bases, the J end by 1 base, with 13 bases between. CDR3 DNA sequence: TGTGCCAGCAGAATAACCAGGGGTTCCTACAATGAGCAGTTCTTC. Encoded protein: CASRITRGSYNEQFF.

The V and J genes are TRBV21-1 and TRBJ2-2; the table's D call, TRBD1, was not checked against the DNA. TRBV21-1 is designated a pseudogene. The CDR3 is made up of 16 amino acids. Here the CDR3 reads CASSRALGQNTGELFF. CDR3 DNA sequence: TGTGCCAGCAGCCGTGCTTTGGGGCAAAACACCGGGGAGCTGTTTTTT.

In this sample, this clone turned up a few times. The CDR3 region has the DNA TGTGCCAGCAGCAAAGGAGGACTAGCGGAGGGGTACGAGCAGTACTTC. Its translation: CASSKGGLAEGYEQYF. This chain joins TRBV21-1 and TRBJ2-7; the DNA was not compared with TRBD2, the D call given in the table. TRBV21-1 represents a pseudogene. The CDR3 extends over 16 amino acids.

Concerning this clone: The same CDR3 also results from other DNA sequences found in this sample. V gene TRBV6-5 combines with J gene TRBJ1-1; TRBD1 agrees at 9 bases. CDR3 size: 15 residues. Germline-derived CDR1 and CDR2 are MNHEY and SVGAGI. V lost 0 bases, J lost 1 base, and 0 bases stayed unmatched. CDR3 sequence reads: CASSYSGQGNTEAFF. Here the CDR3 DNA reads TGTGCCAGCAGTTACTCGGGACAGGGGAACACTGAAGCTTTCTTT.

The chain uses TRBV2 and TRBJ2-2; D is unresolved. There are 13 residues in the CDR3. CDR1 SNHLY and CDR2 FYNNEI come from the germline V gene. V was cut by 4 bases and J by 12 bases, with 15 bases left in between. CDR3 amino acids: CASSAVGQGKLFF. The CDR3 nucleotides read TGTGCCAGCAGTGCAGTAGGCCAAGGAAAGCTGTTTTTT. Looking up the rest from reference TRBV2 and TRBJ2-2 gives the full variable domain: EPEVTQTPSHQVTQMGQEVILRCVPISNHLYFYWYRQILGQKVEFLVSFYNNEISEKSEIFDDQFSVERPDGSNFTLKIRSTKLEDSAMYFCASSAVGQGKLFFGEGSRLTVL.

The sample holds a few counts of this clone. The V and J genes are TRBV12-3 or TRBV12-4 and TRBJ2-3, with D maybe TRBD2 (5 bases). The CDR3 consists of 11 residues. CDR3 nucleotide sequence: TGTTCGGCGGGCCTCGGGGATACGCAGTATTTT. Protein product: CSAGLGDTQYF.

The rearrangement links TRBV24-1 to TRBJ2-2; D call uncertain. This CDR3 region has 13 residues. CDR1 and CDR2 from the germline V gene are KGHDR and SFDVKD. Trimming took 5 bases from V and 0 from J, leaving 3 bases between them. The CDR3 coding sequence is TGTGCCACCAGTGGGCCGAACACCGGGGAGCTGTTTTTT. Translated, it gives CATSGPNTGELFF.

The rearrangement links TRBV5-1 to TRBJ2-5; TRBD1 might be the D (5 bases). Trimming stripped 0 bases from V and 5 bases from J, with 11 bases between. The CDR3 loop spans 14 amino acids. The germline CDR1 and CDR2 sequences are SGHRS and YFSETQ. CDR3 in amino acids: CASSLEGLGETQYF. CDR3 DNA: TGCGCCAGCAGCTTGGAGGGGCTGGGGGAGACCCAGTACTTC.

V gene TRBV15 combines with J gene TRBJ2-3; no definite D call. Germline V gene sequence: CDR1 LNHNV, CDR2 YYDKDF (reference sequence). The CDR3 extends over 17 amino acids. V lost 0 bases, J lost 0 bases, and 13 bases lay in between. For the CDR3, the DNA is TGTGCCACCAGCAGAGATACACACAGATCTAGCACAGATACGCAGTATTTT. Translating gives CATSRDTHRSSTDTQYF.

CDR3 sequence (DNA): TGTGCCAGCAGTGAAGGACCAGCCAATCAGCCCCAGCATTTT. Protein sequence: CASSEGPANQPQHF. The rearrangement links TRBV2 to TRBJ1-5; D unclear. V was clipped by 1 base and J by 3 bases, with 7 bases between them. There are 14 residues in the CDR3. Germline values: CDR1 SNHLY, CDR2 FYNNEI.

This rearrangement joins TRBV29-1 to TRBJ1-1; D is unresolved. CDR3 length: 13 amino acids. In germline, CDR1 is SQVTM, CDR2 ANQGSEA. The ends were cut back, 7 bases at V and 5 bases at J, with 17 bases in the middle. The CDR3 region is CSGVEGGGTEAFF. The DNA for the CDR3 is TGCAGCGGCGTGGAGGGCGGAGGGACTGAAGCTTTCTTT.

The rearrangement uses TRBV3-1 (or the pseudogene TRBV3-2) and TRBJ1-5; D possibly corresponds to TRBD1 (5 bases). The CDR3 runs to 15 residues. Germline V gives CDR1 LGHDT, CDR2 YNNKEL (reference sequence). V was cut by 5 bases and J by 5 bases, with 16 bases left in between. The CDR3 sequence: CASSVTGTTDQPQHF. The CDR3 bases are TGTGCCAGCAGCGTCACAGGAACTACTGATCAGCCCCAGCATTTT.

Here the CDR3 DNA reads TGTGCCATCAGTGGAGACTGGGACAGGGGGAATGAGCAGTTCTTC. It codes for CAISGDWDRGNEQFF. This chain links TRBV10-3 with TRBJ2-1; TRBD1 aligns across 11 bases. The V and J ends lost 4 bases and 7 bases, in that order; junction bases with no gene match: 6. This CDR3 is 15 amino acids long. The V gene's germline CDR1 is ENHRY and CDR2 SYGVKD.

This chain connects TRBV30 to TRBJ2-1; 10 nucleotides match TRBD2. The CDR3 has 13 amino acids. The germline gives CDR1 GTSNPN, CDR2 SVGIG (reference sequence). V trimming: 4 bases; J trimming: 6 bases; junction bases outside the gene matches: 3. The CDR3 is CAWTSGRTNEQFF. The CDR3 DNA reads TGTGCCTGGACTAGCGGGAGAACCAATGAGCAGTTCTTC.